These T cell receptor beta chains were read from a single sample in a study of T cell repertoires in cytomegalovirus infection. TCRdb ran MiXCR on the reads and lists one entry per CDR3 protein. The table lists around 630,000 distinct CDR3 sequences, 24% of them singletons. Material for sequencing was CD8+ T cells from PBMCs. These receptors originate from a human donor in good health (CMV status not recorded). Some clones in this sample may be carry-over from other donors' samples. CDR3s include the opening cysteine and the closing phenylalanine or tryptophan. A D gene is named only where the DNA matches it firmly. Rows may omit the clone size; those that give it use once, few, many or a size class.

>.|TRBJ2-2|14|TRBV4-1|many
CASSHRTGTGELFF
TGCGCCAGCAGCCACCGTACGGGGACGGGGGAGCTGTTTTTT
>TRBD2|TRBJ2-6|16|TRBV12-3/TRBV12-4|.
CASSLAGGPGANVLTF
TGTGCCAGCAGTCTAGCGGGGGGGCCCGGGGCCAACGTCCTGACTTTC
>TRBD1|TRBJ1-2|13|TRBV7-6|many
CASSPGQGDGYTF
TGTGCCAGCAGCCCTGGACAGGGAGATGGCTACACCTTC
>TRBD2|TRBJ2-1|14|TRBV29-1|few
CSVGSSGVYNEQFF
TGCAGCGTTGGGAGTAGCGGGGTTTACAATGAGCAGTTCTTC
>.|TRBJ1-1|15|TRBV2|few
CASSRIDKPNTEAFF
TGTGCCAGCAGTCGCATTGATAAGCCGAACACTGAAGCTTTCTTT
>.|TRBJ2-3|17|TRBV23-1|.
CASSQAGGLTSTDTQYF
TGCGCCAGCAGTCAGGCAGGCGGACTCACTAGCACAGATACGCAGTATTTT
>.|TRBJ2-5|13|TRBV12-3/TRBV12-4|many
CASSFSGIETQYF
TGTGCCAGCAGTTTTTCAGGGATCGAGACCCAGTACTTC
>.|TRBJ2-5|12|TRBV12-3/TRBV12-4|.
CACRVTGETQYF
TGTGCCTGTAGGGTCACGGGGGAGACCCAGTACTTC
>TRBD2|TRBJ2-7|16|TRBV4-2|few
CASSQDISGGAYEQYF
TGTGCCAGCAGCCAAGATATCAGCGGGGGGGCCTACGAGCAGTACTTC
>.|TRBJ2-1|16|TRBV27|many
CASSRSDSGRDNEQFF
TGTGCCAGCAGTAGATCGGACAGCGGAAGGGACAATGAGCAGTTCTTC
>.|TRBJ2-2|17|TRBV9|.
CASSAWGSDKNTGELFF
TGTGCCAGCAGCGCGTGGGGAAGCGACAAGAACACCGGGGAGCTGTTTTTT
>.|TRBJ2-3|14|TRBV14|.
CASSQDTPRDTQYF
TGTGCCAGCAGCCAAGATACCCCGCGGGATACGCAGTATTTT
>.|TRBJ2-2|15|TRBV3-1|few
CASSQDSITAGELFF
TGTGCCAGCAGCCAAGATTCTATCACCGCCGGGGAGCTGTTTTTT
>TRBD2|TRBJ2-7|16|TRBV5-1|.
CASSFLGAGALYEQYF
TGCGCCAGCAGCTTTCTCGGAGCGGGGGCCCTCTACGAGCAGTACTTC
>.|TRBJ2-1|16|TRBV12-3/TRBV12-4|.
CASSLIRTSSYNEQFF
TGTGCCAGCAGTTTGATCCGGACAAGCTCCTACAATGAGCAGTTCTTC
>.|TRBJ1-6|19|TRBV20-1|many
CSARDYREKSGSYNSPLHF
TGCAGTGCTAGAGATTACAGGGAGAAGTCTGGTTCCTATAATTCACCCCTCCACTTT
>TRBD2|TRBJ2-5|15|TRBV7-6|many
CASSLATSGVETQYF
TGTGCCAGCAGCTTAGCGACTAGCGGGGTAGAGACCCAGTACTTC
>.|TRBJ1-2|15|TRBV6-5|many
CASSYSFRDFYGYTF
TGTGCCAGCAGTTACTCGTTCAGAGACTTCTATGGCTACACCTTC
>TRBD1|TRBJ2-3|17|TRBV25-1|few
CASSEYFSGQGTDTQYF
TGTGCCAGCAGTGAATATTTTTCGGGACAGGGGACAGATACGCAGTATTTT
>TRBD1|TRBJ1-1|14|TRBV5-4|.
CASSLGDRGTEAFF
TGTGCCAGCAGCTTAGGAGACAGGGGGACTGAAGCTTTCTTT
>TRBD1|TRBJ1-2|13|TRBV29-1|.
CSVETGGGRGYTF
TGCAGCGTGGAGACAGGGGGCGGCAGGGGCTACACCTTC
>.|TRBJ1-1|12|TRBV6-2/TRBV6-3|.
CASSPDRREAFF
TGTGCCAGCAGTCCAGACCGCCGCGAAGCTTTCTTT
>.|TRBJ2-1|15|TRBV6-1|few
CASRQTGYSYNEQFF
TGTGCCAGCAGGCAAACAGGTTACTCCTACAATGAGCAGTTCTTC